A single sample is the source of the 27 T cell receptor beta chains below, sequenced in a study of human T cells and chemical hapten exposure. The time point is: pre-sensitization, week 0. The sample's treatment: therapeutic diphenylcyclopropenone sensitization with weekly scalp DPC. One entry per CDR3 protein, called by TCRdb with MiXCR from the RACE reads. The data contain tens of thousands of distinct CDR3 sequences, more than 7.5% of them singletons. This specimen consisted of whole blood, obtained in connection with sensitization to the hapten diphenylcyclopropenone (DPC). The receptor set was obtained from a man in his forties or fifties with alopecia areata. Some clones in this sample may be carry-over from other donors' samples.

Concerning this clonotype: This may stem from a read error, because a much larger clone lies one nucleotide away. Because the CDR3 is missing its conserved closing phenylalanine or tryptophan, this is likely a read error. The V call is TRBV13, the J call TRBJ2-7, with 8 positions matching TRBD1. V lost 2 bases, J lost 3 bases, and 9 bases stayed unmatched. Germline CDR1 reads PRHDT; CDR2 reads FYEKMQ (reference sequence). The CDR3 consists of 16 residues. In nucleotides, the CDR3 is TGTGCCAGCAGCTTAACTACCAGGGGGCAAAGCTACGAGCAGTACTCC. It translates to CASSLTTRGQSYEQYS.

This clonotype was seen repeatedly, ten times or more. The rearrangement joins TRBV4-3 to TRBJ2-3; D possibly corresponds to TRBD2 (6 bases). The germline V gene has CDR1 LGHNA and CDR2 YSLEER. V shed 1 base and J shed 0 bases, with 11 bases lying between them. CDR3 size: 16 residues. Here the CDR3 reads CASSQGARGSTDTQYF. CDR3 DNA sequence: TGCGCCAGCAGCCAAGGGGCACGGGGGAGCACAGATACGCAGTATTTT.

In its sample, this clonotype was seen many times. The V gene is TRBV7-2, the J gene TRBJ1-4; no firm D call. Germline V gene lookup returns CDR1 SGHTA and CDR2 FQGNSA. CDR3 size: 15 residues. The V and J ends lost 5 bases and 6 bases respectively, with 16 bases between them. The CDR3 region has the DNA TGTGCCAGCAGCCGAGACGGGCGGTCTGATGAAAAACTGTTTTTT. Translated, it gives CASSRDGRSDEKLFF.

Many counts were recorded for this clonotype. V usage is TRBV27 and J usage is TRBJ2-5; 10 bases map to TRBD1. The V gene end was trimmed by 6 bases and the J gene end by 4 bases; junction bases not matched to a gene: 5. The length of the CDR3 is 14 residues. Germline CDR1 MNHEY, CDR2 SMNVEV (reference sequence). CDR3 in DNA: TGTGCCAGCAGAGACAGGGGGCGGGTAGAGACCCAGTACTTC. Its translation: CASRDRGRVETQYF.

The sample holds many counts of this clonotype. CDR3 loop: CASSPGLAWPEQYF. The CDR3 DNA is TGTGCCAGCAGCCCGGGACTAGCGTGGCCCGAGCAGTACTTC. V and J are TRBV14 and TRBJ2-7; 10 nucleotides line up with TRBD2. CDR3 size: 14 residues. V lost 4 bases, J lost 6 bases, and 6 bases stayed unmatched. The V gene's germline CDR1 is SGHDN and CDR2 FVKESK.

This clonotype was seen at least ten times. This chain links TRBV19 with TRBJ2-3, with TRBD2 matching over 14 bases. V shed 2 bases and J 1 base; nucleotides not matched to a gene: 8. This CDR3 has 19 residues. Germline CDR1 is LNHDA and CDR2 is SQIVND (reference sequence). The CDR3 region is CASSIQGLAGDGGTDTQYF. The CDR3 region has the DNA TGTGCCAGTAGTATACAGGGACTAGCGGGAGACGGAGGCACAGATACGCAGTATTTT.

The table lists this clonotype with a few counts. The chain carries TRBV7-2 and TRBJ2-6; D might be TRBD1 (5 bases). Per germline, CDR1 SGHTA and CDR2 FQGNSA. The CDR3 runs 15 residues. The V end lost 3 bases, the J end lost 2 bases, and 8 bases lay between the germline ends. The DNA for the CDR3 is TGTGCCAGCAGCTTGCAGGGAACTGGGGCCAACGTCCTGACTTTC. This codes for CASSLQGTGANVLTF. Complete variable domain (other parts from reference TRBV7-2 and TRBJ2-6): GAGVSQSPSNKVTEKGKDVELRCDPISGHTALYWYRQSLGQGLEFLIYFQGNSAPDKSGLPSDRFSAERTGGSVSTLTIQRTQQEDSAVYLCASSLQGTGANVLTFGAGSRLTVL.

This clonotype was observed at least ten times. The chain links TRBV28 to TRBJ2-3; TRBD2 might be the D (5 bases). The CDR3 extends over 16 amino acids. Germline V gives CDR1 MDHEN, CDR2 SYDVKM. The V end was cut by 7 bases, the J end by 0 bases, with 17 bases between. The CDR3 region is CASTPDLGTSTDTQYF. Written as DNA, the CDR3 is TGTGCCAGCACCCCGGACTTGGGTACTAGCACAGATACGCAGTATTTT.

This clonotype was seen a handful of times. The CDR3: CASSLGQGFRTEAFF. The CDR3, as DNA: TGTGCCAGCAGTCTAGGACAGGGGTTCAGGACTGAAGCTTTCTTT. The chain joins TRBV28 to TRBJ1-1; TRBD1 agrees at 9 bases. The length of the CDR3 is 15 residues. Per germline, CDR1 MDHEN and CDR2 SYDVKM. V lost 5 bases and J lost 5; bases outside the gene matches: 9.

Turning to this clonotype: A single base separates this from a much larger clone, so it may be a read error. V gene TRBV20-1 combines with J gene TRBJ1-6; the D gene is possibly TRBD1 (5 bases). Looked up from germline, CDR1 is DFQATT and CDR2 is SNEGSKA (reference sequence). V lost 3 bases, J lost 11 bases, and 14 bases lay in between. The CDR3 spans 13 residues. The CDR3 spells CSASSPPGAPLHF. DNA of the CDR3: TGCAGTGCTAGTTCCCCACCGGGGGCACCCCTCCACTTT.

This clonotype appeared many times. V usage is TRBV28 and J usage is TRBJ2-3; 8 bases line up with TRBD1. The germline V gene encodes CDR1 MDHEN and CDR2 SYDVKM. The CDR3 runs 16 residues. Trimming at V came to 5 bases and at J to 0 bases, leaving 7 bases not matched to a gene. CDR3 loop: CASSRGTGYSTDTQYF. DNA for the CDR3: TGTGCCAGCAGTAGGGGGACAGGATACAGCACAGATACGCAGTATTTT.

The chain uses TRBV12-3 or TRBV12-4 and TRBJ1-2, with a possible D match to TRBD1 (6 bases). The CDR3 covers 15 residues. Deletions cut 5 bases from V and 5 bases from J, with 18 bases between. The CDR3 spells CASSPRDTSGYGYTF. The CDR3 nucleotides read TGTGCCAGCAGTCCCAGGGACACATCGGGGTATGGCTACACCTTC.

This clonotype has ten or more counts. The gene calls are TRBV12-3 or TRBV12-4 and TRBJ2-7; the D gene is possibly TRBD1 (6 bases). V was shortened by 4 bases and J by 3 bases, with 16 bases between the two germline ends. This CDR3 is built from 15 residues. The CDR3 reads CASSSTRDIGYEQYF. In nucleotides, the CDR3 is TGTGCCAGCAGTTCCACACGGGACATAGGCTACGAGCAGTACTTC.

Ten or more counts support this clonotype. This rearrangement joins TRBV20-1 to TRBJ2-7; TRBD1 matches 7 bases. The V gene's germline CDR1 is DFQATT and CDR2 SNEGSKA (reference sequence). This CDR3 region has 13 residues. Trimming took 6 bases from V and 3 from J; bases not matched to a gene: 8. This CDR3 is CSAKVQGDYEQYF. In DNA, the CDR3 is TGCAGTGCCAAAGTCCAGGGGGACTACGAGCAGTACTTC.

This clonotype showed up just a few times. The rearrangement uses TRBV24-1 and TRBJ2-1; D is unresolved. The CDR3 covers 14 residues. Per the germline V gene, CDR1 is KGHDR and CDR2 is SFDVKD. Trimming pared 7 bases from V and 9 bases from J, leaving 18 bases between. The CDR3 DNA sequence: TGTGCCACCAGCCAACGGGCCAAAGGCACTGAGCAGTTCTTC. It specifies CATSQRAKGTEQFF.

The chain has TRBV28 and TRBJ1-5; no clear D. CDR1 MDHEN and CDR2 SYDVKM come from the germline V gene. The CDR3 contains 14 residues. Trimming stripped 7 bases from V and 0 bases from J, with 10 bases between. The CDR3 loop is CASIDGFSNQPQHF. Written as DNA, the CDR3 is TGTGCCAGCATTGACGGTTTTAGCAATCAGCCCCAGCATTTT.

V gene TRBV7-7 combines with J gene TRBJ2-7; D is undetermined. Looked up from germline, CDR1 is SSHAT and CDR2 is FNYEAQ (reference sequence). CDR3 length equals 15 residues. The V gene lost 0 bases and the J gene lost 4 bases, with 13 bases spanning the gap. The CDR3 is CASSLATQKVYEQYF. The CDR3 coding sequence is TGTGCCAGCAGCTTAGCGACACAGAAAGTGTACGAGCAGTACTTC.

Written as DNA, the CDR3 is TGTGCCAGCAGTCTGGGACAGGGGAATAATGAAAAACTGTTTTTT. Its protein is CASSLGQGNNEKLFF. The J gene is TRBJ1-4, the V gene TRBV12-3 or TRBV12-4; TRBD1 matches at 10 bases. Trimming took 5 bases from V and 4 from J; bases not matched to a gene: 4. CDR3 length equals 15 residues.

The rearrangement uses TRBV29-1 and TRBJ2-7, with D perhaps TRBD2 (5 bases). The V gene's germline CDR1 is SQVTM and CDR2 ANQGSEA. The CDR3 consists of 13 residues. With 2 bases removed from V and 2 bases from J, the gap between germline ends came to 10 bases. The CDR3 DNA sequence: TGCAGCGTTGAAACGAGGGAACCCTACGAGCAGTACTTC. Its translation is CSVETREPYEQYF.

This clonotype was seen ten or more times. J is TRBJ2-2 and V is TRBV6-6; D is undetermined. CDR3 length: 13 amino acids. V was pared by 3 bases and J by 6 bases, with 8 bases between. The germline CDR1 and CDR2 sequences are MNHNY and SVGAGI (reference sequence). The CDR3 region is CASSYSRSGELFF. In nucleotides, the CDR3 is TGTGCCAGCAGTTATAGCCGGTCCGGGGAGCTGTTTTTT.

This chain uses TRBV10-3 with TRBJ2-3, with 8 bases that match TRBD2. Trimming removed 0 bases from V and 4 bases from J; junction bases left unmatched: 3. The CDR3 loop spans 15 amino acids. In germline, CDR1 is ENHRY, CDR2 SYGVKD. The DNA for the CDR3 is TGTGCCATCAGTGAGTCGGATAGCGGGGCAGATACGCAGTATTTT. Protein product: CAISESDSGADTQYF.

As for this clonotype: At one end the junction does not follow the germline gene, possibly because of a read error. The genes are TRBV4-2 and TRBJ2-3; 10 bases align to TRBD1. Germline V gene data show CDR1 as LGHNA and CDR2 as YNFKEQ. The CDR3 totals 15 residues. CDR3 loop: CASSKDRGQVDTQYF. The CDR3, as DNA: TGTGCCAGCAGCAAAGACAGGGGGCAAGTAGATACGCAGTATTTT.

The chain joins TRBV20-1 to TRBJ1-4, with 10 bases matching TRBD1. The CDR3 consists of 16 residues. The ends lost 1 base at V and 1 base at J; junction bases unmatched: 3. The germline V gene encodes CDR1 DFQATT and CDR2 SNEGSKA (reference sequence). The CDR3 DNA follows: TGCAGTGCTAGAGGGGACAGGGGAGTAACTAATGAAAAACTGTTTTTT. Its translation: CSARGDRGVTNEKLFF.

This clonotype was counted between two and nine times. This rearrangement joins TRBV4-1 to TRBJ1-3; D is uncertain. From germline, CDR1 is MGHRA and CDR2 YSYEKL. Trimming took off 0 bases at V and 10 bases at J, with 7 bases between the two ends. The CDR3 spans 12 residues. The CDR3 coding sequence is TGCGCCAGCAGCCAAGATGAGGGTACCATATATTTT. This translates into CASSQDEGTIYF.

A note on this clonotype: Being one base from a much bigger clone, this may be a read error. The chain joins TRBV7-2 to TRBJ2-2; D gene uncertain. CDR1 and CDR2 (germline): SGHTA, FQGNSA. V lost 5 bases, J lost 4 bases, and 5 bases lay in between. The CDR3 contains 12 residues. Here the CDR3 reads CASSPFTGELFF. The CDR3, as DNA: TGTGCCAGCAGCCCCTTCACCGGGGAGCTGTTTTTT.

The chain combines TRBV20-1 with TRBJ2-2, with a possible D match to TRBD1 (5 bases). Germline CDR1 DFQATT, CDR2 SNEGSKA (reference sequence). The CDR3 runs 13 residues. Trimming pared 3 bases from V and 6 bases from J, leaving 11 bases between. The CDR3 nucleotides are TGCAGTGCTAGCCCCAGGGTATCCGGGGAGCTGTTTTTT. Protein sequence: CSASPRVSGELFF.

This clonotype was counted between two and nine times. This rearrangement joins TRBV6-5 to TRBJ2-2; TRBD2 matches at 12 bases. Germline V gene data show CDR1 as MNHEY and CDR2 as SVGAGI. This CDR3 spans 16 amino acids. The V and J ends lost 6 bases and 4 bases, in that order; junction bases with no gene match: 6. The CDR3 DNA reads TGTGCCAGCAGAACCGGACTAGCGGGGACCACCGGGGAGCTGTTTTTT. Amino acid sequence: CASRTGLAGTTGELFF.